Below are 28 T cell receptor beta chains sequenced from a single sample in a study of T cells in Graves' hyperthyroidism and ophthalmopathy. Regions amplified from RNA transcripts were the TCR beta CDR3 regions. HTBI primers drove first-round RT-PCR of the TCR CDR3. TCRdb reprocessed the multiplex PCR reads with MiXCR, giving one entry per CDR3 protein. The sample lists a few hundred thousand distinct CDR3 sequences, roughly 14% occurring once. The sample was blood. The receptors derive from a woman in her 30s with Graves' hyperthyroidism that later progressed to Graves' ophthalmopathy.

This clonotype was counted ten times or more. The V gene is TRBV5-1, the J gene TRBJ2-1; TRBD2 agrees at 7 bases. Germline loops: CDR1 SGHRS, CDR2 YFSETQ. This CDR3 spans 12 amino acids. V gave up 0 bases and J gave up 9 bases; unmatched junction bases: 0. CDR3 loop: CASSLERGEQFF. The CDR3 DNA follows: TGCGCCAGCAGCTTGGAGCGGGGTGAGCAGTTCTTC.

This clonotype was observed a few times. V is TRBV7-9 and J is TRBJ2-7, with D possibly being TRBD1 (5 bases). The germline V gene encodes CDR1 SEHNR and CDR2 FQNEAQ (reference sequence). V gave up 2 bases and J gave up 5 bases, with 10 bases separating them. The CDR3 sequence is 13 residues long. The CDR3 coding sequence is TGTGCCAGCAGCTTAAGGGGTGGACACGAGCAGTACTTC. It encodes CASSLRGGHEQYF.

This clonotype was counted at least ten times. J is TRBJ2-5 and V is TRBV7-6; 8 positions agree with TRBD2. With 4 bases clipped from V and 5 bases from J, the junction kept 9 bases outside the gene matches. The CDR3 contains 15 residues. The germline gives CDR1 SGHVS, CDR2 FNYEAQ. CDR3 in DNA: TGTGCCAGCAGCTCCTCCGGGGGGGCTCGGGAGACCCAGTACTTC. This sequence encodes CASSSSGGARETQYF. The whole variable domain, filled in from reference TRBV7-6 and TRBJ2-5, reads GAGVSQSPRYKVTKRGQDVALRCDPISGHVSLYWYRQALGQGPEFLTYFNYEAQQDKSGLPNDRFSAERPEGSISTLTIQRTEQRDSAMYRCASSSSGGARETQYFGPGTRLLVL.

This clonotype was seen repeatedly, ten times or more. The chain uses TRBV7-9 and TRBJ2-1, with 9 nucleotides matching TRBD1. The germline V gene encodes CDR1 SEHNR and CDR2 FQNEAQ (reference sequence). The CDR3 has 14 residues. Unmatched junction bases numbered 8, after V lost 5 bases and J lost 9 bases. CDR3 amino acids: CASSPATGGGEQFF. CDR3 coding DNA: TGTGCCAGCAGCCCGGCGACAGGGGGAGGTGAGCAGTTCTTC. Full variable domain (rest looked up from reference TRBV7-9 and TRBJ2-1): DTGVSQNPRHKITKRGQNVTFRCDPISEHNRLYWYRQTLGQGPEFLTYFQNEAQLEKSRLLSDRFSAERPKGSFSTLEIQRTEQGDSAMYLCASSPATGGGEQFFGPGTRLTVL.

The table lists this clonotype with a few counts. The V call is TRBV11-3, the J call TRBJ2-1; 12 positions agree with TRBD2. V lost 5 bases, J lost 9 bases, and 5 bases stayed unmatched. The CDR3 totals 14 residues. CDR1 and CDR2 from the germline V gene are SGHNT and YENEEA. DNA for the CDR3: TGTGCCAGCAGCCGACTAGCGGGAGACGGTGAGCAGTTCTTC. The encoded protein is CASSRLAGDGEQFF.

Concerning this clonotype itself: The junction shows a germline mismatch at one end, possibly a read error. The rearrangement joins TRBV9 to TRBJ2-3, with D tentatively TRBD1 (5 bases). The CDR3 consists of 14 residues. Germline V CDR1 and CDR2: SGDLS, YYNGEE. The CDR3 loop reads CASTSQGGTDTQYF. CDR3 in DNA: TGCGCCAGCACCTCCCAGGGTGGGACAGATACGCAGTATTTT.

This clonotype appeared a few times. The chain employs TRBV6-4 and TRBJ2-7; either TRBD1 or TRBD2 may supply D (5 bases each). Trimming cost V 8 bases and J 3 bases, with 17 bases left between them. Germline lookup yields CDR1 MRHNA and CDR2 SNTAGT. This CDR3 contains 14 residues. The CDR3 nucleotides read TGTGCCAGCTACCCGGGACGAAGGTTCTACGAGCAGTACTTC. It codes for CASYPGRRFYEQYF.

In this sample, this clonotype turned up once. The V gene is TRBV7-3, the J gene TRBJ2-1; 9 nucleotides align to TRBD2. There are 14 residues in the CDR3. V was clipped by 5 bases and J by 5 bases; unmatched bases: 4. Germline V gives CDR1 SGHTA, CDR2 FQGTGA. The CDR3 here is CASSRWTSDNEQFF. The CDR3 DNA follows: TGTGCCAGCAGCCGTTGGACTAGCGACAATGAGCAGTTCTTC.

The V gene is TRBV7-9, the J gene TRBJ1-1, with a possible D match to TRBD1 (5 bases). V shed 8 bases and J shed 0 bases, with 16 bases lying between them. The CDR3 covers 15 residues. Germline loops: CDR1 SEHNR, CDR2 FQNEAQ (reference sequence). CDR3 sequence reads: CASQPDLTVNTEAFF. The CDR3 DNA sequence: TGTGCCAGCCAGCCGGATCTGACAGTGAACACTGAAGCTTTCTTT.

This clonotype was seen repeatedly, ten times or more. The gene calls are TRBV24-1 and TRBJ2-1; 12 bases agree with TRBD2. There are 18 residues in the CDR3. Trimming removed 4 bases from V and 5 bases from J; junction bases left unmatched: 11. Germline CDR1 and CDR2: KGHDR and SFDVKD. CDR3 sequence reads: CATSDHPALAGGNNEQFF. The CDR3 bases are TGTGCCACCAGTGACCACCCCGCGCTAGCGGGAGGGAACAATGAGCAGTTCTTC.

The sample holds many counts of this clonotype. The chain carries TRBV12-3 or TRBV12-4 and TRBJ2-1; possibly TRBD2 for D (6 bases). This CDR3 has 12 residues. V dropped 6 bases and J dropped 7 bases, with 10 bases sitting between them. CDR3 nucleotide sequence: TGTGCCAGCAGCCCGGAGGGAAATGAGCAGTTCTTC. Its protein product is CASSPEGNEQFF.

V and J are TRBV7-8 and TRBJ2-7; D call uncertain. Germline V gene sequence: CDR1 SGHVS, CDR2 FQNEAQ. CDR3 size: 13 residues. Trimming pared 2 bases from V and 3 bases from J, leaving 8 bases between. CDR3 sequence reads: CASSLIGNYEQYF. The CDR3 region has the DNA TGTGCCAGCAGCTTAATAGGGAACTACGAGCAGTACTTC.

This clonotype was picked up many times. The rearrangement links TRBV10-3 to TRBJ2-5, with 7 positions matching TRBD1. The CDR3 is made up of 14 amino acids. Germline assignment: CDR1 ENHRY and CDR2 SYGVKD. J was trimmed by 1 base and V by 4 bases; bases with no gene match: 3. CDR3 residues: CAISVTGSQETQYF. The CDR3 coding sequence is TGTGCCATCAGTGTGACAGGGTCCCAAGAGACCCAGTACTTC.

This clonotype has just one count. J is TRBJ2-7 and V is TRBV25-1; 9 bases map to TRBD2. The length of the CDR3 is 15 residues. V was pared by 4 bases and J by 1 base, with 5 bases of the junction left unmatched. Germline V gene data show CDR1 as MGHDK and CDR2 as SYGVNS. The CDR3 nucleotides are TGTGCCAGCAGTGGTAGCGGGAGCGGGTCCTACGAGCAGTACTTC. Translation gives CASSGSGSGSYEQYF.

The genes are TRBV12-5 and TRBJ2-1; the D gene is possibly TRBD2 (6 bases). The germline gives CDR1 LGHNT, CDR2 FRNRAP. The CDR3 consists of 16 residues. Trimming took 0 bases from V and 5 from J, leaving 14 bases between them. The CDR3 reads CASGLVLGGPDNEQFF. Written as DNA, the CDR3 is TGTGCTAGTGGTTTGGTCCTCGGAGGGCCGGACAATGAGCAGTTCTTC.

The chain uses TRBV19 and TRBJ2-1; D possibly uses TRBD1 or TRBD2 (6 bases each). Trimming cost V 7 bases and J 1 base, with 17 bases left between them. The CDR3 totals 16 residues. The germline CDR1 and CDR2 sequences are LNHDA and SQIVND (reference sequence). This chain's CDR3 is CASKGGDTVSYNEQFF. The CDR3 nucleotides read TGTGCCAGTAAAGGAGGGGACACCGTATCCTACAATGAGCAGTTCTTC.

V and J are TRBV6-1 and TRBJ1-2; maybe TRBD1 (5 bases). CDR3 length: 16 amino acids. Deletions cut 4 bases from V and 5 bases from J, with 20 bases between. Per the germline V gene, CDR1 is MNHNS and CDR2 is SASEGT. Here the CDR3 DNA reads TGTGCCAGCAGTGGTCCCCCCCCAAGGGGAGGATATGGCTACACCTTC. It encodes CASSGPPPRGGYGYTF.

The table lists this clonotype with many counts. DNA for the CDR3: TGTGCCAGCAGTTACTCGGGGTTCACTGGCACTGAAGCTTTCTTT. It translates to CASSYSGFTGTEAFF. This rearrangement joins TRBV6-2 or TRBV6-3 to TRBJ1-1; D gene ambiguous. Trimming took off 0 bases at V and 4 bases at J, with 12 bases between the two ends. Germline V CDR1 and CDR2: MNHEY, SVGEGT. The length of the CDR3 is 15 residues.

The chain recombines TRBV5-1 with TRBJ1-2; the D gene is possibly TRBD1 (5 bases). The CDR3 covers 16 residues. Germline CDR1 and CDR2: SGHRS and YFSETQ. V was trimmed by 3 bases and J by 6 bases, leaving 21 bases between them. The CDR3 spells CASSYSSLDSHNGYTF. In nucleotides, the CDR3 is TGCGCCAGCAGCTACTCAAGCCTTGACAGTCATAATGGCTACACCTTC. Filled out from reference TRBV5-1 and TRBJ1-2, the complete variable domain reads KAGVTQTPRYLIKTRGQQVTLSCSPISGHRSVSWYQQTPGQGLQFLFEYFSETQRNKGNFPGRFSGRQFSNSRSEMNVSTLELGDSALYLCASSYSSLDSHNGYTFGSGTRLTVV.

This clonotype was found many times. V is TRBV19 and J is TRBJ1-4, with D possibly matching TRBD1 (5 bases). CDR1 is LNHDA and CDR2 is SQIVND in the germline V gene (reference sequence). This CDR3 spans 14 amino acids. Trimming pared 1 base from V and 7 bases from J, leaving 10 bases between. CDR3: CASSIGGAGEKLFF. CDR3 nucleotide sequence: TGTGCCAGTAGTATAGGGGGCGCCGGTGAAAAACTGTTTTTT.

This clonotype was observed many times. The gene calls are TRBV12-5 and TRBJ2-7, with 9 bases aligning to TRBD2. V was clipped by 5 bases and J by 6 bases; unmatched bases: 8. Germline CDR1 and CDR2: LGHNT and FRNRAP. The CDR3 contains 14 residues. The CDR3 loop is CASGLSGSSGEQYF. The CDR3 DNA reads as TGTGCTAGTGGTCTTAGCGGGAGCTCGGGCGAGCAGTACTTC.

This clonotype was recorded a few times. V gene TRBV24-1 combines with J gene TRBJ2-7, with a weak D call TRBD2 (5 bases). The CDR3 is 14 amino acids. Trimming took 3 bases from V and 2 from J, leaving 10 bases between them. The germline V gene has CDR1 KGHDR and CDR2 SFDVKD. The CDR3 here is CATSDVQRTYEQYF. The CDR3 nucleotides read TGTGCCACCAGTGATGTTCAGCGGACCTACGAGCAGTACTTC.

This clonotype was observed many times. The J gene is TRBJ2-5, the V gene TRBV12-3 or TRBV12-4; either TRBD1 or TRBD2 may supply D (6 bases each). The CDR3 is 13 residues long. Between the trimmed V and J ends, which lost 6 bases and 5 bases, there was a span of 13 bases. This chain's CDR3 is CASSPGAGETQYF. The CDR3 nucleotides are TGTGCCAGCAGCCCGGGGGCCGGGGAGACCCAGTACTTC.

This sequence joins TRBV20-1 and TRBJ2-3; the D is unclear. Looked up from germline, CDR1 is DFQATT and CDR2 is SNEGSKA (reference sequence). Trimming left V 3 bases short and J 4 bases short, with 11 bases between. This CDR3 has 13 amino acids. The chain's CDR3 is CSASGGRSDTQYF. DNA of the CDR3: TGCAGTGCTAGTGGTGGAAGATCAGATACGCAGTATTTT.

This clonotype was observed at least ten times. This chain uses TRBV7-2 with TRBJ2-1; maybe TRBD1 (5 bases). V was pared by 1 base and J by 2 bases, with 18 bases between. This CDR3 region has 18 residues. Germline loops: CDR1 SGHTA, CDR2 FQGNSA. The CDR3 nucleotides read TGTGCCAGCAGCTTAGGAAATTGGGGCCAGGAAGCCTACAATGAGCAGTTCTTC. Its translation is CASSLGNWGQEAYNEQFF.

This clonotype occurred many times. The chain has TRBV7-8 and TRBJ2-7; 8 bases match TRBD2. This CDR3 spans 12 amino acids. With V trimmed by 7 bases and J by 7 bases, 6 bases remained unmatched. The V gene's germline CDR1 is SGHVS and CDR2 FQNEAQ. CDR3 loop: CASKAGEGEQYF. In DNA form, the CDR3 reads TGTGCCAGCAAAGCGGGAGAAGGGGAGCAGTACTTC. Filled out from reference TRBV7-8 and TRBJ2-7, the complete variable domain reads GAGVSQSPRYKVAKRGQDVALRCDPISGHVSLFWYQQALGQGPEFLTYFQNEAQLDKSGLPSDRFFAERPEGSVSTLKIQRTQQEDSAVYLCASKAGEGEQYFGPGTRLTVT.

This clonotype came up many times. The chain employs TRBV28 and TRBJ1-6; D unclear. CDR3 length: 15 amino acids. In germline, CDR1 is MDHEN, CDR2 SYDVKM. V lost 5 bases, J lost 6 bases, and 14 bases lay in between. The CDR3 sequence is CASSDRRTVNSPLHF. The CDR3 DNA sequence: TGTGCCAGCAGTGACCGACGGACGGTTAATTCACCCCTCCACTTT.

This clonotype was counted at least ten times. The chain links TRBV12-3 or TRBV12-4 to TRBJ1-1; 10 bases line up with TRBD1. Losses at the gene ends were 6 bases for V and 6 bases for J; bases not matched to a gene: 13. The CDR3 has 16 residues. Written as DNA, the CDR3 is TGTGCCAGCAGAACCTTGGACAGGGGGACGTCCCCTGAAGCTTTCTTT. It encodes CASRTLDRGTSPEAFF.